Listed below are T cell receptor beta chains from one sample, sequenced in a study of shared clonotypes between healthy human individuals. Assay used: immunoSEQ multiplex PCR; TCRdb lists only in-frame clones, some missing. The data show just over 2,000,000 clones, about 95% seen once. Material: naive CD8+ T cells sorted from blood. Receptor source: a man between 18 and 29 years old in good health. Both conserved end residues are part of each CDR3.

V,CDR3
TRBV18,CASSPPPGTLFLANYGYTF
TRBV6-5,CASRMDRGIYEQYF
TRBV6-1,CASSEVETGGGEQYF
TRBV14,CASSQGGGFYEQYF
TRBV10-2,CASSEWTSGNNEQFF
TRBV5-4,CASSWNRGRNNQPQHF
TRBV9,CASSVGDTQFEKLFF
TRBV19,CASSIDHKGMNTEAFF
TRBV2,CASSAAQGYEQYF
TRBV9,CASSAARGYTDTQYF
TRBV5-1,CASSLFSLASSYNEQFF
TRBV4-1,CASSQDDEGGPNEKLFF
TRBV7-6,CASSFNYGGASRQETQYF
TRBV5-1,CASSLATGNTYNEQFF
TRBV6-5,CASSYAGGVNEQFF
TRBV29-1,CSVISPNTGELFF
TRBV19,CASSIGGSYEQYF
TRBV7-2,CASSYVEGAETYEQYF
TRBV4-1,CASSQERSAGVYEQYF
TRBV27,CASSLGRGGTEAFF
TRBV6-1,CASSDSRERLGQAEAFF
TRBV6-6,CASRLDSYEQYF
TRBV28,CASSPKVGGGELFF
TRBV4-3,CASSPTWTGSNYGYTF
TRBV28,CASSIPRIQETQYF
TRBV4-1,CASSFSWEFRDTYSYEQYF
TRBV7-9,CASSLAVGSELFF
TRBV13,CASSSQGQAGNTIYF
TRBV4-3,CASSQETRAGELFF
TRBV5-6,CASSLGTPFSKGYTF
TRBV7-9,CASSLNPGADYYGYTF
TRBV2,CASSERGKYTEAFF
TRBV27,CASRYTSGGNTGELFF
TRBV5-5,CASSLAGGTDTQYF
TRBV4-1,CASSQMTGEGYTF
TRBV7-2,CASIPDQQPVGTQYF
TRBV4-3,CASSQEPGLSSYEQYF
TRBV7-9,CASSPREDGYGYTF
TRBV5-1,CASSSFGGSSYEQYF
TRBV5-6,CASGGNEQFF
TRBV4-1,CASSQDVLQGATYEQYF
TRBV6-5,CASSYSSETLNEQFF
TRBV7-9,CASSLGGSYWGEQYF
TRBV5-6,CASSRLLQEGAGELFF
TRBV7-7,CASSLNRGLKETQYF
TRBV15,CATSSPPLWEQFF
TRBV5-4,CASSVLAGGPREQYF
TRBV9,CASSATGDNEKLFF
TRBV2,CASSERAEVRHEQFF
TRBV4-1,CASTYRLSSTDTQYF
TRBV4-1,CASSHDPDQETQYF
TRBV29-1,CSVRGTGGHEQYF
TRBV4-1,CASSLQSPDTGELFF
TRBV11-1,CASSSQNARTGFGYEQYF
TRBV27,CASSFQSSNEKLFF
TRBV9,CASSSDGTDTQYF
TRBV2,CASGDSFLYGYTF